This T cell receptor (beta chain) was sequenced in a study of cytomegalovirus exposure and HLA in healthy donors. This clone has just one count. The antigen is unknown. General study findings and limits: Later, TCR association rates were found to vary by HLA locus, highest for DRB1 and lowest for HLA-C.

Primers for the PCR totalled 60 Vbeta and 13 Jbeta. Repertoires were generated with immunoSEQ multiplex PCR, while TCRdb's copy carries only in-frame clones and drops some. The sample includes 110,000 to 150,000 clones, 60% to 85% of them seen just once. The CDR3 sequence is 17 residues long. Germline V gene lookup returns CDR1 SNHLY and CDR2 FYNNEI. Trimming left V 2 bases short and J 7 bases short, with 23 bases between. The rearrangement links TRBV2 to TRBJ2-5, with D maybe TRBD1 (8 bases). The TCR was taken from a male donor in good health and CMV-seronegative. Specimen: PBMCs. In DNA, the CDR3 is TGTGCCAGCAGTGAAACGAGGGGGGGACAGGCGTCAGTGACCCAGTACTTC. As protein: CASSETRGGQASVTQYF.